The clone carrying this TCR beta chain came up many times. These data are taken from a study of molecular identifiers for immune sequencing clone quantification. The CDR3 is made up of 15 amino acids. V lost 0 bases and J 4 bases, leaving 10 bases between the germline ends. Germline loops: CDR1 LGHNA, CDR2 YSLEER. TCRdb passed the PCR reads through MiXCR, listing each CDR3 protein once. The table has more than 95,000 distinct CDR3 sequences, less than 25% seen once; the top ten hold 0.94%. J is TRBJ2-1 and V is TRBV4-3; no definite D call. This receptor was identified in a human donor in good health. Some libraries in this study had Jurkat cell RNA spiked in. Material: naive CD8+ T cells from blood, with Jurkat cell RNA spiked in. Stated subset: FACS-sorted CD8+CD4-CCR7+CD45RA+ naive T cells. The CDR3 spells CASSQDIARYNEQFF. In DNA, the CDR3 is TGCGCCAGCAGCCAAGATATTGCGAGGTACAATGAGCAGTTCTTC.